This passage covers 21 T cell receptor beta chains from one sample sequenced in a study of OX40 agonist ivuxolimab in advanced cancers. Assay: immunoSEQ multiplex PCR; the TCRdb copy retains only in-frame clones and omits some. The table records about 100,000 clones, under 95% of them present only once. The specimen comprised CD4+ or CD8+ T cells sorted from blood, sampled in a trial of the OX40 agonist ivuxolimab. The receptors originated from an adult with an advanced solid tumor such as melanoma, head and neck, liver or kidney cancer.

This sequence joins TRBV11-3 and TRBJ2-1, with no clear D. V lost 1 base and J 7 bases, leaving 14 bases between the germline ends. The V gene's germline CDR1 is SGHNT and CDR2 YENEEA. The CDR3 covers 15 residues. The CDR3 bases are TGTGCCAGCAGCTTAGGTTTTACGGCCGCTAATGAGCAGTTCTTC. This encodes CASSLGFTAANEQFF.

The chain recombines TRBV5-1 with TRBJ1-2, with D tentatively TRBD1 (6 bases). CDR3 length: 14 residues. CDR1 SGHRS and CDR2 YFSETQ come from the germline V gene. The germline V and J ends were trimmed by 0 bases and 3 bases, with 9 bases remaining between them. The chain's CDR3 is CASSLDRAYYGYTF. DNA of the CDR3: TGCGCCAGCAGCTTGGACAGGGCCTACTATGGCTACACCTTC.

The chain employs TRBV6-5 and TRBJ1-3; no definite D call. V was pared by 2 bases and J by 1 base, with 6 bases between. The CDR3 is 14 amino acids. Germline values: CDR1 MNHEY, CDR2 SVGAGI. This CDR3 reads CASSYDGSGNTIYF. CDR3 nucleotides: TGTGCCAGCAGTTACGACGGATCTGGAAACACCATATATTTT.

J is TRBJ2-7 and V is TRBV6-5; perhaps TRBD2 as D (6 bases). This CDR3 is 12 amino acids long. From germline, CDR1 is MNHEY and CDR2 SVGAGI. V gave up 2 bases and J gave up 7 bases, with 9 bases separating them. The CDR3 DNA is TGTGCCAGCAGTTACCAACGGGGGGAGCAGTACTTC. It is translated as CASSYQRGEQYF.

The CDR3 DNA follows: TGCGCCAGCAGCGGACCCGAAAATGAGCAGTTCTTC. It encodes CASSGPENEQFF. This rearrangement joins TRBV10-1 to TRBJ2-1; no firm D call. V lost 6 bases and J lost 7, with 10 bases in between. Germline V lookup: CDR1 WNHNN, CDR2 SYGVQD (reference sequence). This CDR3 comprises 12 residues.

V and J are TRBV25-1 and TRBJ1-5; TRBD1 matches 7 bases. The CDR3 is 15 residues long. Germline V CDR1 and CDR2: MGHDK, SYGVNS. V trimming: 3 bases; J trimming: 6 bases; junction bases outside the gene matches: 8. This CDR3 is CASSDGQAGSQPQHF. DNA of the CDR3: TGTGCCAGCAGTGACGGACAGGCGGGGAGTCAGCCCCAGCATTTT.

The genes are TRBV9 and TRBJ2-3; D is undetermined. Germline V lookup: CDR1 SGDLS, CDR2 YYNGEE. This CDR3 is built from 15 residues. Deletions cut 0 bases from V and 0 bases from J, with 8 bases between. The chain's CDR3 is CASSVVAQSTDTQYF. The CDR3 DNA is TGTGCCAGCAGCGTAGTAGCCCAGAGCACAGATACGCAGTATTTT.

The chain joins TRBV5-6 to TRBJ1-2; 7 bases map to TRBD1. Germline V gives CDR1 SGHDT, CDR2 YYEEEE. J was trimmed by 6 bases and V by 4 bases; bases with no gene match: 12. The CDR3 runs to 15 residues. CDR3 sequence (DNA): TGTGCCAGCAGCCGCTCCCCGACAGGGAATGATGGCTACACCTTC. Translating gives CASSRSPTGNDGYTF.

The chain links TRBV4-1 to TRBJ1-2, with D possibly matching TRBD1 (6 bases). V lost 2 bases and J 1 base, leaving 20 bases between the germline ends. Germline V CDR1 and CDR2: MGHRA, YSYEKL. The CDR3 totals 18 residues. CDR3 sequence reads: CASSQSGELGGSNYGYTF. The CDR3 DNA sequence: TGCGCCAGCAGCCAATCGGGCGAATTAGGGGGAAGTAACTATGGCTACACCTTC.

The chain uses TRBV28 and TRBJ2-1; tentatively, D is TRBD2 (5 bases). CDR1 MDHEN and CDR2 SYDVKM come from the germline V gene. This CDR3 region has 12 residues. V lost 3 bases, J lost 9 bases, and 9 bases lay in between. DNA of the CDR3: TGTGCCAGCAGTTTTAGCGTCGGTGAGCAGTTCTTC. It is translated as CASSFSVGEQFF.

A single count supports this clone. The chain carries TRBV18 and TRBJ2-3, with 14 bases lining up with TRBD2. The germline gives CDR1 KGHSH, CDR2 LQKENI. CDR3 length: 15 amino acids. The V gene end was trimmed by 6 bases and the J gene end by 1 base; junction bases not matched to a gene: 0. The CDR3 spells CASSGLAGGTDTQYF. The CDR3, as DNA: TGTGCCAGCTCGGGACTAGCGGGAGGCACAGATACGCAGTATTTT.

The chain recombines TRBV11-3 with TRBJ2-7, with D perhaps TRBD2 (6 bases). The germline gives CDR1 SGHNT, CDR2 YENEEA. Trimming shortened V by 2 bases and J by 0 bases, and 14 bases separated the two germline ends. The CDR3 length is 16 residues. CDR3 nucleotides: TGTGCCAGCAGCTTAATAGCGGCCGGGAGCTCCTACGAGCAGTACTTC. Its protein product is CASSLIAAGSSYEQYF.

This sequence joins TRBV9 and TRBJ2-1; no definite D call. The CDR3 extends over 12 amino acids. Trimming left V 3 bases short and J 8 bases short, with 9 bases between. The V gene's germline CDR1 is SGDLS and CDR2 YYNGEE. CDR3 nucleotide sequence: TGTGCCAGCAGCGCAAGTAGGGATGAGCAGTTCTTC. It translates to CASSASRDEQFF.

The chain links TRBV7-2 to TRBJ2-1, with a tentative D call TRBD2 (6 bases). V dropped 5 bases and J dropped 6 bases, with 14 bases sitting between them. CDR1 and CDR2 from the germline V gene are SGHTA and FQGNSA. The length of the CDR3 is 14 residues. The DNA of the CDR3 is TGTGCCAGCAGCAACAAGACCGGGGGCAATGAGCAGTTCTTC. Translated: CASSNKTGGNEQFF.

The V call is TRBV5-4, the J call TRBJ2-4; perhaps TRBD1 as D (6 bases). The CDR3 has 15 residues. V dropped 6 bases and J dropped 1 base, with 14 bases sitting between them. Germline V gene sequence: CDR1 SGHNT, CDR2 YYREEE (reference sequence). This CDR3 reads CASTSRGSAKNIQYF. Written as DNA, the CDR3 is TGTGCCAGCACGTCCAGGGGTTCTGCCAAAAACATTCAGTACTTC. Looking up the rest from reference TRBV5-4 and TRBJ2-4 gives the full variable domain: ETGVTQSPTHLIKTRGQQVTLRCSSQSGHNTVSWYQQALGQGPQFIFQYYREEENGRGNFPPRFSGLQFPNYSSELNVNALELDDSALYLCASTSRGSAKNIQYFGAGTRLSVL.

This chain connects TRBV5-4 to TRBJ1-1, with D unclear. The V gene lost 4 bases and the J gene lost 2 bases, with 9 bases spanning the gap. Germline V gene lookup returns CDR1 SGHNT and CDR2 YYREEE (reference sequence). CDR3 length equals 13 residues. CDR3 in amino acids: CASSVTLNTEAFF. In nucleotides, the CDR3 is TGTGCCAGCAGCGTAACATTAAACACTGAAGCTTTCTTT.

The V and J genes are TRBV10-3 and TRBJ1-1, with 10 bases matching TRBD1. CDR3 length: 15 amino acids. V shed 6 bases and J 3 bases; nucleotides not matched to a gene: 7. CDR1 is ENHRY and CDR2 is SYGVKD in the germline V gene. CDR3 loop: CAIRVRDRGDTEAFF. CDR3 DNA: TGTGCCATCAGAGTTCGGGACAGGGGTGACACTGAAGCTTTCTTT.

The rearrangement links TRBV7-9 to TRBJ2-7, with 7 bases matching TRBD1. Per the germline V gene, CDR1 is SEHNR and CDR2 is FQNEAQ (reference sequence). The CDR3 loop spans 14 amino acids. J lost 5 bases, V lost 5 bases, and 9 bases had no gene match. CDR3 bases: TGTGCCAGCAGCGATAACAGGGGTTCCGACGAGCAGTACTTC. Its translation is CASSDNRGSDEQYF.

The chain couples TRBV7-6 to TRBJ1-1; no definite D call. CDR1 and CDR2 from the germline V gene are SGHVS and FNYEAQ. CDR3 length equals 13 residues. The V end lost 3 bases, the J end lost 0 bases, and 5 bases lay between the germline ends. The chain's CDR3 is CASSLVMNTEAFF. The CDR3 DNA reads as TGTGCCAGCAGCTTGGTAATGAACACTGAAGCTTTCTTT.

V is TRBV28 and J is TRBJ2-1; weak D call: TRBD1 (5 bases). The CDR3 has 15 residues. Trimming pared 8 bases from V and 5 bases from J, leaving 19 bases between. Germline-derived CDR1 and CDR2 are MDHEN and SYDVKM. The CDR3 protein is CASRGLAAGNNEQFF. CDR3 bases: TGTGCCAGCCGCGGTTTGGCCGCAGGGAACAATGAGCAGTTCTTC. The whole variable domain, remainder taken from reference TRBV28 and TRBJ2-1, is DVKVTQSSRYLVKRTGEKVFLECVQDMDHENMFWYRQDPGLGLRLIYFSYDVKMKEKGDIPEGYSVSREKKERFSLILESASTNQTSMYLCASRGLAAGNNEQFFGPGTRLTVL.

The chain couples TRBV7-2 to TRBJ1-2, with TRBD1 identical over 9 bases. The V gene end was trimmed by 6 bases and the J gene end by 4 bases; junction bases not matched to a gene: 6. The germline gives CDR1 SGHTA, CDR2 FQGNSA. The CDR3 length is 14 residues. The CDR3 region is CASRGQGPLYGYTF. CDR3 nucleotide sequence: TGTGCCAGCAGGGGACAGGGCCCACTCTATGGCTACACCTTC.